These 25 T cell receptor beta chains share one sample of origin, sequenced in a study of cytomegalovirus exposure and HLA in healthy donors. A multiplex PCR was run with 60 Vbeta primers and 13 Jbeta primers. Generated by immunoSEQ multiplex PCR, the TCRdb table keeps only in-frame clones and is missing some. The sample holds about 87,000 clones; 6.5% to 8% are singletons and the top ten take about 2.5%. The material sequenced was PBMCs. All receptors come from a man between 45 and 60 years old in good health and CMV-seronegative.

The chain uses TRBV10-3 and TRBJ1-2, with 10 nucleotides matching TRBD1. This CDR3 is 13 amino acids long. V was pared by 10 bases and J by 4 bases, with 6 bases of the junction left unmatched. Per germline, CDR1 ENHRY and CDR2 SYGVKD. Here the CDR3 DNA reads TGTGCCAACCGACAGGGGGCCATCTATGGCTACACCTTC. Translation gives CANRQGAIYGYTF.

This chain links TRBV7-3 with TRBJ2-5, with 10 bases that match TRBD2. CDR3 length: 14 amino acids. The germline gives CDR1 SGHTA, CDR2 FQGTGA. V trimming: 5 bases; J trimming: 5 bases; junction bases outside the gene matches: 5. CDR3 DNA sequence: TGTGCCAGCAGCCCAGCGGGAGGGGACGAGACCCAGTACTTC. Translation: CASSPAGGDETQYF.

This clone was observed a handful of times. CDR3 region: CASSTDSFTTQYF. CDR3 DNA: TGCGCCAGCAGCACGGACTCCTTTACGACGCAGTATTTT. The chain combines TRBV5-1 with TRBJ2-3; weak D call: TRBD2 (5 bases). V lost 4 bases, J lost 9 bases, and 15 bases lay in between. Germline V CDR1 and CDR2: SGHRS, YFSETQ. There are 13 residues in the CDR3.

The chain carries TRBV5-1 and TRBJ2-6; 10 nucleotides agree with TRBD1. Germline values: CDR1 SGHRS, CDR2 YFSETQ. V lost 6 bases, J lost 1 base, and 10 bases stayed unmatched. The CDR3 contains 18 residues. The CDR3 nucleotides are TGCGCCAGCACACCTACCGGGACAGGGGTATCTGGGGCCAACGTCCTGACTTTC. Amino acid sequence: CASTPTGTGVSGANVLTF.

This clone turned up a few times. This chain links TRBV2 with TRBJ1-5; TRBD1 matches 7 bases. CDR1 and CDR2 (germline): SNHLY, FYNNEI. The CDR3 extends over 13 amino acids. V lost 5 bases, J lost 7 bases, and 5 bases stayed unmatched. The CDR3 DNA sequence: TGTGCCAGCAGTTACAGGGGTGGACAGCCCCAGCATTTT. This sequence encodes CASSYRGGQPQHF.

The chain joins TRBV7-3 to TRBJ2-1; 12 bases align to TRBD2. V was clipped by 5 bases and J by 5 bases; unmatched bases: 4. CDR3 size: 15 residues. Germline V gives CDR1 SGHTA, CDR2 FQGTGA. The CDR3 DNA sequence: TGTGCCAGCAGCCTGACTAGCGGGGGCCACAATGAGCAGTTCTTC. It translates to CASSLTSGGHNEQFF.

The V gene is TRBV28, the J gene TRBJ1-2; unclear D gene. The germline V gene encodes CDR1 MDHEN and CDR2 SYDVKM. The CDR3 covers 13 residues. Trimming removed 4 bases from V and 1 base from J, with 7 bases in between. The CDR3 region is CASSYGSNYGYTF. The CDR3 DNA reads as TGTGCCAGCAGTTACGGGAGTAACTATGGCTACACCTTC.

The gene calls are TRBV7-2 and TRBJ2-3, with 8 bases matching TRBD2. The germline V gene has CDR1 SGHTA and CDR2 FQGNSA. CDR3 length: 16 amino acids. With V trimmed by 5 bases and J by 4 bases, 11 bases remained unmatched. The CDR3 reads CASSRQWRGAADTQYF. CDR3 nucleotides: TGTGCCAGCAGCCGTCAGTGGCGGGGGGCGGCAGATACGCAGTATTTT.

This clone has just a few counts. The genes are TRBV10-2 and TRBJ2-4, with 12 bases fitting TRBD2. The germline V gene has CDR1 WSHSY and CDR2 SAAADI. This CDR3 region has 16 residues. V trimming: 7 bases; J trimming: 7 bases; junction bases outside the gene matches: 11. CDR3 in DNA: TGCGCCAGCATTCTGGAGGCTAGCGGGAGGGAGAACATTCAGTACTTC. Encoded protein: CASILEASGRENIQYF.

The V gene is TRBV5-5, the J gene TRBJ2-3; tentative D call: TRBD1 (6 bases). With 3 bases removed from V and 4 bases from J, the gap between germline ends came to 15 bases. Germline-derived CDR1 and CDR2 are SGHKS and YYEKEE (reference sequence). The CDR3 sequence is 15 residues long. DNA of the CDR3: TGTGCCAGCAGCTCGTTAACAGGGCGGGCAGATACGCAGTATTTT. Its translation: CASSSLTGRADTQYF. Variable domain in full (rest from reference TRBV5-5 and TRBJ2-3): DAGVTQSPTHLIKTRGQQVTLRCSPISGHKSVSWYQQVLGQGPQFIFQYYEKEERGRGNFPDRFSARQFPNYSSELNVNALLLGDSALYLCASSSLTGRADTQYFGPGTRLTVL.

The table lists this clone with a few counts. V is TRBV28 and J is TRBJ1-1, with a weak D call TRBD1 (6 bases). This CDR3 spans 12 amino acids. With 9 bases removed from V and 8 bases from J, the gap between germline ends came to 16 bases. CDR1 is MDHEN and CDR2 is SYDVKM in the germline V gene. DNA for the CDR3: TGTGCCAGTAAAAGGGGGTTCGCAGAAGCTTTCTTT. The encoded protein is CASKRGFAEAFF.

This clone was recorded a few times. The rearrangement uses TRBV6-1 and TRBJ2-7; 8 nucleotides match TRBD2. The CDR3 consists of 12 residues. Germline CDR1 and CDR2: MNHNS and SASEGT. V trimming: 2 bases; J trimming: 7 bases; junction bases outside the gene matches: 1. The CDR3: CASSERGGEQYF. The CDR3 bases are TGTGCCAGCAGTGAACGGGGGGGAGAGCAGTACTTC.

This clone was counted between two and nine times. The chain carries TRBV10-2 and TRBJ2-3, with 11 bases identical to TRBD2. The junction had 10 bases not matched to a gene; V was cut back by 2 bases and J by 3 bases. The germline V gene encodes CDR1 WSHSY and CDR2 SAAADI. The CDR3 totals 18 residues. The CDR3 loop reads CASSEKASGGPITDTQYF. The DNA of the CDR3 is TGCGCCAGCAGTGAGAAGGCTAGCGGGGGGCCGATTACAGATACGCAGTATTTT.

This clone was recorded a few times. The genes are TRBV6-1 and TRBJ2-7; TRBD2 might be the D (5 bases). Germline CDR1 reads MNHNS; CDR2 reads SASEGT. V was cut by 2 bases and J by 11 bases, with 16 bases left in between. CDR3 length: 13 residues. CDR3 coding DNA: TGTGCCAGCAGTGAAACTCCACGTAGCGACAAGTACTTC. Its translation is CASSETPRSDKYF.

This clone occurred a few times. This sequence joins TRBV28 and TRBJ1-3, with D maybe TRBD1 (6 bases). The CDR3 length is 15 residues. The V and J ends lost 2 bases and 0 bases respectively, with 8 bases between them. CDR1 is MDHEN, CDR2 SYDVKM, per germline. Here the CDR3 reads CASSLGGSSGNTIYF. CDR3 nucleotides: TGTGCCAGCAGTTTAGGGGGCAGCTCTGGAAACACCATATATTTT.

The chain links TRBV7-2 to TRBJ2-1; TRBD2 aligns across 11 bases. CDR3 size: 16 residues. V was pared by 4 bases and J by 2 bases, with 4 bases of the junction left unmatched. The germline CDR1 and CDR2 sequences are SGHTA and FQGNSA. The CDR3 is CASSSLSGGAYNEQFF. In nucleotides, the CDR3 is TGTGCCAGCAGCTCCCTTAGCGGGGGGGCCTACAATGAGCAGTTCTTC. Full variable domain (remainder filled in from reference TRBV7-2 and TRBJ2-1): GAGVSQSPSNKVTEKGKDVELRCDPISGHTALYWYRQSLGQGLEFLIYFQGNSAPDKSGLPSDRFSAERTGGSVSTLTIQRTQQEDSAVYLCASSSLSGGAYNEQFFGPGTRLTVL.

In its sample, this clone was seen a few times. The genes are TRBV7-2 and TRBJ2-3, with 9 bases aligning to TRBD2. The CDR3 has 15 amino acids. The V gene's germline CDR1 is SGHTA and CDR2 FQGNSA. V lost 5 bases to trimming and J lost 4 bases; unmatched junction nucleotides: 7. DNA for the CDR3: TGTGCCAGCAGCGGTAGCGGGAGCGCCCCAGATACGCAGTATTTT. It is translated as CASSGSGSAPDTQYF.

This clone has more than one count but fewer than ten. For the CDR3, the DNA is TGTGCCAGCAGCTTGGCCGGGACTTTTACCGGTATGGGTGAGCAGTTCTTC. This sequence encodes CASSLAGTFTGMGEQFF. The chain combines TRBV5-6 with TRBJ2-1, with TRBD2 as a possible D gene (6 bases). Trimming shortened V by 0 bases and J by 9 bases, and 22 bases separated the two germline ends. The CDR3 length is 17 residues. The germline gives CDR1 SGHDT, CDR2 YYEEEE. Complete variable domain (other parts from reference TRBV5-6 and TRBJ2-1): DAGVTQSPTHLIKTRGQQVTLRCSPKSGHDTVSWYQQALGQGPQFIFQYYEEEERQRGNFPDRFSGHQFPNYSSELNVNALLLGDSALYLCASSLAGTFTGMGEQFFGPGTRLTVL.

The rearrangement links TRBV10-3 to TRBJ2-5, with 8 bases identical to TRBD2. CDR1 ENHRY and CDR2 SYGVKD come from the germline V gene. The CDR3 is 14 residues long. Trimming took 6 bases from V and 5 from J; bases not matched to a gene: 8. The CDR3 loop reads CAISRAGAGETQYF. The CDR3, as DNA: TGTGCCATCAGCAGAGCGGGAGCAGGGGAGACCCAGTACTTC.

The V and J genes are TRBV5-1 and TRBJ2-2; 9 bases are a match to TRBD1. Germline V gives CDR1 SGHRS, CDR2 YFSETQ. The CDR3 is made up of 15 amino acids. V was pared by 0 bases and J by 5 bases, with 2 bases of the junction left unmatched. CDR3 in amino acids: CASSLGDRGTGELFF. The CDR3, as DNA: TGCGCCAGCAGCTTGGGCGACAGGGGGACCGGGGAGCTGTTTTTT.

The chain combines TRBV7-9 with TRBJ2-3; TRBD1 agrees at 7 bases. Germline-derived CDR1 and CDR2 are SEHNR and FQNEAQ (reference sequence). CDR3 length: 15 amino acids. V shed 5 bases, J shed 1 base, and the junction held 6 bases outside the gene matches. The CDR3 is CASSRGGQGTDTQYF. The DNA of the CDR3 is TGTGCCAGCAGCCGCGGTGGACAGGGCACAGATACGCAGTATTTT.

This clone was observed a few times. The V and J genes are TRBV6-1 and TRBJ2-5, with 7 bases aligning to TRBD1. Germline CDR1 MNHNS, CDR2 SASEGT. Germline trimming cut 3 bases from V and 7 bases from J; bases unmatched to any gene: 11. The CDR3 runs to 15 residues. CDR3 in amino acids: CASSENTGELGTQYF. DNA of the CDR3: TGTGCCAGCAGTGAGAATACAGGGGAGTTGGGGACCCAGTACTTC.

The chain combines TRBV9 with TRBJ2-5, with a weak D call TRBD1 (6 bases). Germline V gene lookup returns CDR1 SGDLS and CDR2 YYNGEE. V lost 3 bases and J 1 base, leaving 19 bases between the germline ends. This CDR3 has 17 amino acids. The CDR3 region has the DNA TGTGCCAGCAGCGCGACACAGGGTGTTTCCCCCCAAGAGACCCAGTACTTC. It yields the protein CASSATQGVSPQETQYF.

V gene TRBV5-1 combines with J gene TRBJ2-5; no clear D. Looked up from germline, CDR1 is SGHRS and CDR2 is YFSETQ. The CDR3 extends over 14 amino acids. Deletions cut 0 bases from V and 0 bases from J, with 6 bases between. The CDR3 region has the DNA TGCGCCAGCAGCTTGGCCAAATACCAAGAGACCCAGTACTTC. Translated, it gives CASSLAKYQETQYF.

In its sample, this clone was seen a few times. This CDR3 fails to terminate in the conserved phenylalanine or tryptophan, so it likely reflects a read error. The rearrangement links TRBV7-8 to TRBJ2-3; 14 nucleotides line up with TRBD2. This CDR3 contains 18 residues. V was clipped by 1 base and J by 1 base; unmatched bases: 4. Germline CDR1 and CDR2: SGHVS and FQNEAQ. CDR3 nucleotide sequence: TGTGCCAGCAGCTTAGGACTAGCGGGAGGGCGTGGCACAGATACGCAGTATGTT. Protein sequence: CASSLGLAGGRGTDTQYV.